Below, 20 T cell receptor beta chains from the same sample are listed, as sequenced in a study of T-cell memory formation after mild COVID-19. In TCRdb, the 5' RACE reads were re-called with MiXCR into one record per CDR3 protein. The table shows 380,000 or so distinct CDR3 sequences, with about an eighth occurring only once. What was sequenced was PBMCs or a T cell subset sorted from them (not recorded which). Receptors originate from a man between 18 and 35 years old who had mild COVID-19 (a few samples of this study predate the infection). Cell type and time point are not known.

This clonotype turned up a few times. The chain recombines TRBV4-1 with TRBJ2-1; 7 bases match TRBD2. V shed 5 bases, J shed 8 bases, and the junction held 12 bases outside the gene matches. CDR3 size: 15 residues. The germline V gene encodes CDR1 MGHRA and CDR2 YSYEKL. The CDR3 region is CASSSPSGVGDEQFF. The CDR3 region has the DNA TGCGCCAGCAGCTCCCCCAGCGGGGTGGGCGATGAGCAGTTCTTC.

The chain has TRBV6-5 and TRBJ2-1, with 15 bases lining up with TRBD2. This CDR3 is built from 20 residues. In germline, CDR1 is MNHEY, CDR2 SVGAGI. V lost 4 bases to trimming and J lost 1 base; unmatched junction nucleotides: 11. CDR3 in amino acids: CASSSVWGLAGGPSYNEQFF. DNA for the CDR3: TGTGCCAGCAGTTCTGTGTGGGGACTAGCGGGGGGCCCTTCCTACAATGAGCAGTTCTTC.

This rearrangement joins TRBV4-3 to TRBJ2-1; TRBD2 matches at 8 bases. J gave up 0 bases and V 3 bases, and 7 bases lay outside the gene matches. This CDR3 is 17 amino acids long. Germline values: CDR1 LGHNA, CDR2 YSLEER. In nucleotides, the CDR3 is TGCGCCAGCAGCCAGGGTAGCGGGGAGAGCTCCTACAATGAGCAGTTCTTC. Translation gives CASSQGSGESSYNEQFF.

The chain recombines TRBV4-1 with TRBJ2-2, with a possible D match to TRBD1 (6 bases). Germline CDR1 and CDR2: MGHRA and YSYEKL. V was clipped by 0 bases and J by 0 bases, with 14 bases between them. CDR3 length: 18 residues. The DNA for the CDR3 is TGCGCCAGCAGCCAAGATAGGTGGCCAGGGGCGAACACCGGGGAGCTGTTTTTT. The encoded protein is CASSQDRWPGANTGELFF.

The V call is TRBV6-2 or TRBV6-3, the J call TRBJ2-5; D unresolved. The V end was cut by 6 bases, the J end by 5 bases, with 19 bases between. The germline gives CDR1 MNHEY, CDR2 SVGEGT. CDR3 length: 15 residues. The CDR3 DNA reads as TGTGCCAGCAGAACCTCCGGGTCCAAAGGGGAGACCCAGTACTTC. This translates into CASRTSGSKGETQYF.

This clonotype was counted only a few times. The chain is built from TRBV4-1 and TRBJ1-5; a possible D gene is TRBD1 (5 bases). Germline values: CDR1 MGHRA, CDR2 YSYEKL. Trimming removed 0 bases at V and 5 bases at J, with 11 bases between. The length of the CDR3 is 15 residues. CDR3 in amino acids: CASSQEGDGDQPQHF. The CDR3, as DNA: TGCGCCAGCAGCCAAGAGGGGGACGGGGATCAGCCCCAGCATTTT.

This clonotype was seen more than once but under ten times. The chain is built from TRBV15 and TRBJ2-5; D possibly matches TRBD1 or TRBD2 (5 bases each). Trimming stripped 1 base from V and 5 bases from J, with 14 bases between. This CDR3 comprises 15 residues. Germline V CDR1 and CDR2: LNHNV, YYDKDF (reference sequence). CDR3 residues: CATSRGGTSGETQYF. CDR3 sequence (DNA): TGTGCCACCAGCAGAGGGGGGACCTCCGGGGAGACCCAGTACTTC.

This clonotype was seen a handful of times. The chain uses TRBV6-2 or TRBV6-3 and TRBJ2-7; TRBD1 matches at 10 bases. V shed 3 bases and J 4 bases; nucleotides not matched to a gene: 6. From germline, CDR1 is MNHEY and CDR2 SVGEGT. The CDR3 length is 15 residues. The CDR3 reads CASSYPGQGTYEQYF. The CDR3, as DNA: TGTGCCAGCAGTTATCCGGGACAGGGGACTTACGAGCAGTACTTC.

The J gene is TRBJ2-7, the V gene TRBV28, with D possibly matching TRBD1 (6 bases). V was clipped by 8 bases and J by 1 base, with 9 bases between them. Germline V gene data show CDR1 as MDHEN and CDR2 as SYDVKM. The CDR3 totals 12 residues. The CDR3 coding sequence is TGTGCCAGCCCCGACAGGTCCTACGAGCAGTACGTC. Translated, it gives CASPDRSYEQYV.

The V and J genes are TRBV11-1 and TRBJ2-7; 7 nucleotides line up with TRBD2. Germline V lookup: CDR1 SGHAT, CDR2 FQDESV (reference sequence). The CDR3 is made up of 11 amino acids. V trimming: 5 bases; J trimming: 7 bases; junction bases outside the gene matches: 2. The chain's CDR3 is CASSRGGEQYV. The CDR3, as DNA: TGTGCCAGCAGCCGCGGGGGAGAGCAGTACGTC.

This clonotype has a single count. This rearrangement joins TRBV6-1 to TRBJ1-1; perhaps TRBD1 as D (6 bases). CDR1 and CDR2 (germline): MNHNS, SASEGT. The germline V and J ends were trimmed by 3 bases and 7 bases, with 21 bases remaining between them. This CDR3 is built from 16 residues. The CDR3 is CASSEIRRTERNEAFF. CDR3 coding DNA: TGTGCCAGCAGTGAGATCCGCCGGACAGAGCGAAATGAAGCTTTCTTT.

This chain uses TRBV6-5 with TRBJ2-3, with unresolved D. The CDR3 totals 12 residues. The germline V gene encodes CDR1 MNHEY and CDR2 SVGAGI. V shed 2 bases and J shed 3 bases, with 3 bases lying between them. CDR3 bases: TGTGCCAGCAGTTACCCGACAGATACGCAGTATTTT. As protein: CASSYPTDTQYF.

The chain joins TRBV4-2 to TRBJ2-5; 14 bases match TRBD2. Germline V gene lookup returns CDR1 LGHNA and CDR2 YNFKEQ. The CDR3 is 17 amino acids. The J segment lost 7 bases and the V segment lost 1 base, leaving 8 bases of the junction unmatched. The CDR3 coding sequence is TGTGCCAGCAGCCAAGGGACTAGCGGGGGGCCGGAGGGGACCCAGTACTTC. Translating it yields CASSQGTSGGPEGTQYF.

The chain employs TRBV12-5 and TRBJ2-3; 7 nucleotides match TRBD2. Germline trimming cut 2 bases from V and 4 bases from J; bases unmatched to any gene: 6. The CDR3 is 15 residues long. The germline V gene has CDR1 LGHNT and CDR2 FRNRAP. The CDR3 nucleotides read TGTGCTAGTGGTTTGACAAGACTAGCCGCAGATACGCAGTATTTT. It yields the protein CASGLTRLAADTQYF. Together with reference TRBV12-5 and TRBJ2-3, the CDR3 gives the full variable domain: DARVTQTPRHKVTEMGQEVTMRCQPILGHNTVFWYRQTMMQGLELLAYFRNRAPLDDSGMPKDRFSAEMPDATLATLKIQPSEPRDSAVYFCASGLTRLAADTQYFGPGTRLTVL.

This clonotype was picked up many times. The CDR3 nucleotides are TGTGCCATCAGTGAGTCTGAGCGGGGGATACAGTACGTC. It specifies CAISESERGIQYV. This chain connects TRBV10-3 to TRBJ2-7; TRBD2 matches at 8 bases. CDR1 and CDR2 (germline): ENHRY, SYGVKD. The CDR3 is 13 residues long. With V trimmed by 0 bases and J by 10 bases, 5 bases remained unmatched.

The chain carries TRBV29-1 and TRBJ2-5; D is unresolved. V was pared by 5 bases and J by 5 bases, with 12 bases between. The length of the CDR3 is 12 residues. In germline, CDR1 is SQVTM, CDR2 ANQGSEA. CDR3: CSVRTAWETQYF. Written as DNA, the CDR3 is TGCAGCGTTAGGACGGCCTGGGAGACCCAGTACTTC.

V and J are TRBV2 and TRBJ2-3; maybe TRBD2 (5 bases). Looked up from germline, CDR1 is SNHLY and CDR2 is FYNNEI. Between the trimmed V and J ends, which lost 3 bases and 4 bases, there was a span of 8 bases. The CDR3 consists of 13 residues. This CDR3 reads CASSDLRADTQYF. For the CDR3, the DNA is TGTGCCAGCAGTGACTTGCGGGCAGATACGCAGTATTTT.

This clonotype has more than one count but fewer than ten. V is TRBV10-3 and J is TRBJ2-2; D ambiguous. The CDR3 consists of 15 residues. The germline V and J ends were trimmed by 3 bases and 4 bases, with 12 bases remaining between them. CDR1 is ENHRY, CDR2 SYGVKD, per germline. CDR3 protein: CAISDDSRSTGELFF. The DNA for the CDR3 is TGTGCCATCAGTGATGATAGTCGGTCCACCGGGGAGCTGTTTTTT.

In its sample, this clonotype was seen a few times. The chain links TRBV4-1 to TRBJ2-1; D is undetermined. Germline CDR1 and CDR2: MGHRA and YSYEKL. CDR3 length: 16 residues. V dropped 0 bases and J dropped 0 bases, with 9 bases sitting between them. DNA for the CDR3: TGCGCCAGCAGCCAAGACTTGGTCAGCTCCTACAATGAGCAGTTCTTC. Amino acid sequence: CASSQDLVSSYNEQFF.

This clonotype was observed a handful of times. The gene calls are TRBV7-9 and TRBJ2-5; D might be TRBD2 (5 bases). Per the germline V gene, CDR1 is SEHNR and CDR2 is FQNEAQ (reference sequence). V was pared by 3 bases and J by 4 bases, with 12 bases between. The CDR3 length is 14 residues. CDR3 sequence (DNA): TGTGCCAGCAGCTTCCCCGCCCGGGGAGAGACCCAGTACTTC. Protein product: CASSFPARGETQYF.